The 19 T cell receptor beta chains below were found in one sample sequenced in a study of blood T cell repertoires in COVID-19. TCRdb's table, derived via immunoSEQ multiplex PCR, lists solely in-frame clones and lacks some. The sample consists of about 150,000 clones, 80% to 90% of them appearing once. The sample was peripheral blood. The receptors were gathered from a woman in her 50s with acute or convalescent COVID-19.

The chain links TRBV18 to TRBJ2-5; 8 bases align to TRBD1. The V gene end was trimmed by 3 bases and the J gene end by 5 bases; junction bases not matched to a gene: 8. CDR3 length: 15 amino acids. Germline CDR1 KGHSH, CDR2 LQKENI. Here the CDR3 DNA reads TGTGCCAGCTCACCCTCTGGGACAGGCGGGGAGACCCAGTACTTC. As protein: CASSPSGTGGETQYF.

J is TRBJ2-5 and V is TRBV7-2, with 12 bases identical to TRBD2. CDR1 is SGHTA and CDR2 is FQGNSA in the germline V gene. V lost 5 bases and J lost 5; bases outside the gene matches: 12. CDR3 length: 17 amino acids. The CDR3 sequence is CASSPSGLAGPRETQYF. CDR3 in DNA: TGTGCCAGCAGCCCCTCGGGACTAGCGGGTCCCAGGGAGACCCAGTACTTC.

The CDR3 DNA reads TGTGCCAGCAGTTTGGTCGAGGGAAAACTGTTTTTT. Its translation is CASSLVEGKLFF. The chain employs TRBV2 and TRBJ1-4; the D is unclear. Germline CDR1 and CDR2: SNHLY and FYNNEI. This CDR3 comprises 12 residues. V was shortened by 5 bases and J by 10 bases, with 11 bases between the two germline ends. The whole variable domain, remainder taken from reference TRBV2 and TRBJ1-4, is EPEVTQTPSHQVTQMGQEVILRCVPISNHLYFYWYRQILGQKVEFLVSFYNNEISEKSEIFDDQFSVERPDGSNFTLKIRSTKLEDSAMYFCASSLVEGKLFFGSGTQLSVL.

In the case of this clone: The sample holds other DNA sequences that translate to the same CDR3. CDR3 amino acids: CASSPGTGNYEQYF. The CDR3 DNA reads as TGCGCCAGCAGCCCCGGGACAGGGAACTACGAGCAGTACTTC. The genes are TRBV5-1 and TRBJ2-7, with TRBD1 identical over 9 bases. V gave up 4 bases and J gave up 3 bases; unmatched junction bases: 5. Germline values: CDR1 SGHRS, CDR2 YFSETQ. There are 14 residues in the CDR3.

Concerning this clone itself: Since no conserved phenylalanine or tryptophan closes the CDR3, a read error is the likely cause. The limits of the CDR3 on the DNA are not certain, so only TCRdb's listed CDR3 is given. The CDR3 is CASIPGQG. The chain links TRBV27 to TRBJ2-3; no check of the table's D call, TRBD1, against the DNA was made. The CDR3 spans 8 amino acids, including both terminal residues. Germline CDR1 MNHEY, CDR2 SMNVEV (reference sequence).

CDR3 nucleotides: TGTGCCAGCAGTCTTACGGGCAGGGGGTCCTACGAGCAGTACTTC. It codes for CASSLTGRGSYEQYF. The chain employs TRBV6-5 and TRBJ2-7; 7 nucleotides match TRBD1. The CDR3 totals 15 residues. CDR1 MNHEY and CDR2 SVGAGI come from the germline V gene. The J segment lost 1 base and the V segment lost 5 bases, leaving 8 bases of the junction unmatched.

This clone was observed a few times. The chain has TRBV9 and TRBJ2-3, with D tentatively TRBD2 (7 bases). V lost 1 base and J lost 4, with 13 bases in between. The V gene's germline CDR1 is SGDLS and CDR2 YYNGEE. The CDR3 spans 15 residues. The CDR3 DNA follows: TGTGCCAGCAGCGTATCGGGGGGCGGGTCAGATACGCAGTATTTT. Residues: CASSVSGGGSDTQYF.

V and J are TRBV2 and TRBJ1-4, with 8 positions matching TRBD1. The J segment lost 7 bases and the V segment lost 6 bases, leaving 7 bases of the junction unmatched. The CDR3 covers 14 residues. Per the germline V gene, CDR1 is SNHLY and CDR2 is FYNNEI. CDR3 sequence: CASRDQGAGEKLFF. In nucleotides, the CDR3 is TGTGCCAGCAGGGACCAGGGGGCTGGTGAAAAACTGTTTTTT. The whole variable domain, remainder taken from reference TRBV2 and TRBJ1-4, is EPEVTQTPSHQVTQMGQEVILRCVPISNHLYFYWYRQILGQKVEFLVSFYNNEISEKSEIFDDQFSVERPDGSNFTLKIRSTKLEDSAMYFCASRDQGAGEKLFFGSGTQLSVL.

The chain carries TRBV6-5 and TRBJ1-4, with 9 bases matching TRBD1. Germline loops: CDR1 MNHEY, CDR2 SVGAGI. This CDR3 has 15 residues. V was clipped by 6 bases and J by 8 bases; unmatched bases: 10. The CDR3 DNA is TGTGCCAGCAGGCGAGGCGGGACAGGGCGCGAAAAACTGTTTTTT. This translates into CASRRGGTGREKLFF.

This clone came up a few times. V gene TRBV5-6 combines with J gene TRBJ1-3; 7 bases match TRBD1. Losses at the gene ends were 0 bases for V and 0 bases for J; bases not matched to a gene: 9. CDR1 and CDR2 from the germline V gene are SGHDT and YYEEEE. This CDR3 comprises 18 residues. The CDR3: CASSLVGRGLYSGNTIYF. As DNA, the CDR3 is TGTGCCAGCAGCTTGGTGGGCAGGGGGTTATACTCTGGAAACACCATATATTTT.

Only a few counts were recorded for this clone. The chain uses TRBV12-3 or TRBV12-4 and TRBJ1-3, with D perhaps TRBD1 (6 bases). This CDR3 is 12 amino acids long. Trimming shortened V by 6 bases and J by 6 bases, and 9 bases separated the two germline ends. CDR3 bases: TGTGCCAGCAGGACAGGCCTAAACACCATATATTTT. Its translation is CASRTGLNTIYF.

CDR3 in DNA: TGTGCCAGCAGCCCCCCTCCCTTCTCCTACAATGAGCAGTTCTTC. It specifies CASSPPPFSYNEQFF. The chain employs TRBV7-2 and TRBJ2-1; D not certain. Trimming shortened V by 5 bases and J by 0 bases, and 11 bases separated the two germline ends. This CDR3 has 15 amino acids. Germline V lookup: CDR1 SGHTA, CDR2 FQGNSA.

The chain couples TRBV6-6 to TRBJ2-7; TRBD1 matches at 8 bases. This CDR3 is built from 14 residues. The trim removed 6 bases at V and 2 bases at J, leaving 6 bases unmatched. From germline, CDR1 is MNHNY and CDR2 SVGAGI (reference sequence). CDR3 residues: CASSPGGLTYEQYF. CDR3 in DNA: TGTGCCAGCAGCCCAGGGGGCCTAACCTACGAGCAGTACTTC.

The chain is built from TRBV4-3 and TRBJ2-7; possibly TRBD1 for D (6 bases). V was shortened by 0 bases and J by 4 bases, with 10 bases between the two germline ends. Germline-derived CDR1 and CDR2 are LGHNA and YSLEER. The CDR3 loop spans 14 amino acids. This chain's CDR3 is CASSQDLGAYEQYF. CDR3 coding DNA: TGCGCCAGCAGCCAAGATCTGGGGGCATACGAGCAGTACTTC.

The rearrangement uses TRBV19 and TRBJ1-6; D not certain. In germline, CDR1 is LNHDA, CDR2 SQIVND (reference sequence). V gave up 3 bases and J gave up 5 bases, with 8 bases separating them. The CDR3 is 14 residues long. This chain's CDR3 is CASSIPVDNSPLHF. CDR3 in DNA: TGTGCCAGTAGTATCCCGGTGGATAATTCACCCCTCCACTTT. Full variable domain (outside the CDR3, taken from reference TRBV19 and TRBJ1-6): DGGITQSPKYLFRKEGQNVTLSCEQNLNHDAMYWYRQDPGQGLRLIYYSQIVNDFQKGDIAEGYSVSREKKESFPLTVTSAQKNPTAFYLCASSIPVDNSPLHFGNGTRLTVT.

J is TRBJ1-1 and V is TRBV7-9; D gene ambiguous. V lost 5 bases and J lost 0, with 7 bases in between. This CDR3 has 13 residues. CDR1 is SEHNR, CDR2 FQNEAQ, per germline (reference sequence). CDR3 residues: CASSPDLNTEAFF. The CDR3 bases are TGTGCCAGCAGCCCAGATTTGAACACTGAAGCTTTCTTT.

This rearrangement joins TRBV5-4 to TRBJ1-3, with D perhaps matching TRBD1 (6 bases). The CDR3 has 15 amino acids. V dropped 4 bases and J dropped 2 bases, with 13 bases sitting between them. The germline V gene has CDR1 SGHNT and CDR2 YYREEE (reference sequence). Here the CDR3 reads CASSRPGTTGNTIYF. The DNA for the CDR3 is TGTGCCAGCAGCAGACCCGGGACAACTGGAAACACCATATATTTT.

The chain couples TRBV4-2 to TRBJ1-5; 9 nucleotides align to TRBD1. This CDR3 region has 16 residues. After removal of 4 bases from V and 1 base from J, the junction contained 5 bases not matched to a gene. CDR1 LGHNA and CDR2 YNFKEQ come from the germline V gene. The CDR3 DNA sequence: TGTGCCAGCAGCCCGAAACAGGGGGCAAGCAATCAGCCCCAGCATTTT. Amino acids: CASSPKQGASNQPQHF.

V and J are TRBV21-1 and TRBJ1-4. TRBV21-1 is a pseudogene locus. The CDR3 contains 12 residues. CDR3 amino acids: CASSKRGEKLFF. The DNA of the CDR3 is TGTGCCAGCAGCAAAAGAGGCGAAAAACTGTTTTTT.